The clone carrying this T cell receptor (beta chain) showed up just once. Antigen unknown. The data were taken from a study of human T cells and chemical hapten exposure. Study-wide results and caveats: Alopecia affecting every donor means their immune response may not match healthy people's.

For the library, individual cDNA molecules each received unique molecular identifiers. TCRdb passed the RACE reads through MiXCR, listing each CDR3 protein once. The data hold more than 150,000 distinct CDR3 sequences, with approximately 31% observed a single time. Time point described: pre-sensitization, week 0. As for treatment: therapeutic diphenylcyclopropenone sensitization with weekly scalp DPC. Donors were 18 to 70-year-old alopecia patients suitable for DPC. Germline assignment: CDR1 MNHEY and CDR2 SMNVEV (reference sequence). The CDR3 is made up of 15 amino acids. Trimming at V came to 4 bases and at J to 1 base, leaving 3 bases not matched to a gene.

This receptor was obtained from a woman in her 30s with alopecia areata. Some clones in this sample may be carry-over from other donors' samples. Material: whole blood, obtained in connection with sensitization to the hapten diphenylcyclopropenone (DPC). The genes are TRBV27 and TRBJ2-2, with 7 nucleotides matching TRBD2. The CDR3 DNA sequence: TGTGCCAGCAGTTCTAGCGGCCGGAACACCGGGGAGCTGTTTTTT. Translated, it gives CASSSSGRNTGELFF.